The 13 T cell receptor beta chains below come from one sample, sequenced in a study of breast tumors, draining lymph nodes, adjacent tissues. The lymph nodes were axillary draining lymph nodes from breast cancer patients. One entry per CDR3 protein results from TCRdb running MiXCR on the multiplex PCR reads. The sample yields 200,000 to 300,000 distinct CDR3 sequences, over 30% seen once. Sequenced input: axillary lymph node tissue. Source of these receptors: a female donor with breast cancer. Some clones in this sample may be carry-over from other donors' samples.

This chain connects TRBV30 to TRBJ1-4, with D possibly being TRBD1 (6 bases). The CDR3 runs 15 residues. CDR1 and CDR2 (germline): GTSNPN, SVGIG (reference sequence). The ends were cut back, 0 bases at V and 6 bases at J, with 14 bases in the middle. The CDR3 nucleotides are TGTGCCTGGAGTGTAGGCGGATCAGGGGATGAAAAACTGTTTTTT. Translated: CAWSVGGSGDEKLFF.

The V gene is TRBV7-9, the J gene TRBJ2-7; 11 bases are a match to TRBD2. The V gene's germline CDR1 is SEHNR and CDR2 FQNEAQ (reference sequence). The CDR3 is made up of 15 amino acids. The ends lost 5 bases at V and 4 bases at J; junction bases unmatched: 7. The CDR3 spells CASSGPGTSGYEQYF. CDR3 nucleotide sequence: TGTGCCAGCAGCGGTCCCGGGACTAGCGGATACGAGCAGTACTTC.

The chain carries TRBV20-1 and TRBJ2-2, with D possibly TRBD1 on 6 matching bases. Deletions cut 1 base from V and 4 bases from J, with 16 bases between. The CDR3 totals 16 residues. CDR1 is DFQATT, CDR2 SNEGSKA, per germline (reference sequence). The CDR3 loop is CSARARVQGPTGELFF. The DNA for the CDR3 is TGCAGTGCTAGAGCTAGGGTACAGGGACCCACCGGGGAGCTGTTTTTT.

This clonotype turned up a few times. The chain links TRBV12-3 or TRBV12-4 to TRBJ1-1; D remains ambiguous. The CDR3 sequence is 11 residues long. The V gene lost 4 bases and the J gene lost 10 bases, with 10 bases spanning the gap. This chain's CDR3 is CASSSSTVAFF. The CDR3 nucleotides are TGTGCCAGCAGTTCCTCCACCGTAGCTTTCTTT.

This clonotype was detected only once. This could be a read error, since a much larger clone is one nucleotide away. The final CDR3 position lacks the conserved phenylalanine or tryptophan, pointing to a likely read error. V gene TRBV6-5 combines with J gene TRBJ2-3, with 11 bases fitting TRBD2. CDR1 is MNHEY, CDR2 SVGAGI, per germline. The CDR3 sequence is 17 residues long. With 7 bases clipped from V and 2 bases from J, the junction kept 11 bases outside the gene matches. In nucleotides, the CDR3 is TGTGCCAGCACCTCGATTGGGACTAGCGGACACACAGATACGCAGTATTCT. This encodes CASTSIGTSGHTDTQYS.

This chain links TRBV7-9 with TRBJ1-1; 10 nucleotides agree with TRBD1. V lost 6 bases, J lost 2 bases, and 15 bases stayed unmatched. CDR1 is SEHNR and CDR2 is FQNEAQ in the germline V gene (reference sequence). The CDR3 is 18 residues long. CDR3 bases: TGTGCCAGCAGTTCAACCCTCGGGACAGGGGTAACAAACACTGAAGCTTTCTTT. The encoded protein is CASSSTLGTGVTNTEAFF.

The rearrangement uses TRBV28 and TRBJ2-2; no firm D call. Deletions cut 5 bases from V and 8 bases from J, with 18 bases between. The CDR3 has 15 residues. Germline loops: CDR1 MDHEN, CDR2 SYDVKM. This CDR3 is CASSPPGFGPGELFF. CDR3 in DNA: TGTGCCAGCAGTCCCCCAGGATTCGGTCCGGGGGAGCTGTTTTTT.

This clonotype was observed a handful of times. The chain combines TRBV6-5 with TRBJ2-3, with TRBD2 identical over 8 bases. J gave up 6 bases and V 6 bases, and 8 bases lay outside the gene matches. The germline V gene has CDR1 MNHEY and CDR2 SVGAGI. The CDR3 length is 14 residues. CDR3 sequence reads: CASRGAGGRDTQYF. DNA of the CDR3: TGTGCCAGCAGAGGGGCGGGGGGTAGGGATACGCAGTATTTT.

This clonotype has ten or more counts. The chain couples TRBV20-1 to TRBJ2-7; 8 bases align to TRBD2. Looked up from germline, CDR1 is DFQATT and CDR2 is SNEGSKA (reference sequence). The CDR3 is 15 residues long. With V trimmed by 1 base and J by 2 bases, 7 bases remained unmatched. CDR3: CSARVPPAGAYEQYF. CDR3 nucleotides: TGCAGTGCTAGAGTCCCCCCAGCGGGAGCCTACGAGCAGTACTTC.

Worth noting for this clonotype: The CDR3 does not close with the conserved phenylalanine or tryptophan, likely indicating a read error. The chain couples TRBV7-2 to TRBJ2-1, with 12 positions matching TRBD2. CDR3 length equals 16 residues. The V segment lost 5 bases and the J segment 7 bases; nucleotides outside the gene matches: 9. Germline-derived CDR1 and CDR2 are SGHTA and FQGNSA. As DNA, the CDR3 is TGTGCCAGCAGCCCGCCCCCTGGACTAGCGGGAAATGAGCAGTTCCTC. Translation gives CASSPPPGLAGNEQFL.

This clonotype came up many times. This CDR3 reads CASSRTGREQYF. The CDR3, as DNA: TGTGCCAGCAGCAGGACGGGGAGGGAGCAGTACTTC. The chain is built from TRBV7-9 and TRBJ2-7; maybe TRBD2 (6 bases). V lost 5 bases, J lost 7 bases, and 12 bases lay in between. CDR3 size: 12 residues. Germline V gives CDR1 SEHNR, CDR2 FQNEAQ (reference sequence).

Comment on this clonotype: A much larger clone lies a single base off, so this may be a read error. The V and J genes are TRBV11-2 and TRBJ2-5; tentative D call: TRBD1 (6 bases). This CDR3 contains 16 residues. CDR1 and CDR2 (germline): SGHAT, FQNNGV. As DNA, the CDR3 is TGTGCCAGCAACTTAGTTTTAGGGGGTAGCCAAGAGACCCAGTACTTC. Amino acids: CASNLVLGGSQETQYF.

This chain uses TRBV5-6 with TRBJ1-2; possibly TRBD1 for D (5 bases). Germline CDR1 and CDR2: SGHDT and YYEEEE. The V end was cut by 1 base, the J end by 7 bases, with 20 bases between. This CDR3 has 16 amino acids. The CDR3 DNA follows: TGTGCCAGCAGCTTGACAGGACCGACCGAGGCGGGTGGCTACACCTTC. Translated: CASSLTGPTEAGGYTF.